This T cell receptor (beta chain) was recorded in a study of identical twins. Study-wide results and limits: Alpha sequences that were out-of-frame and twin-shared showed an excess of low generation probability. Invariant T cells like MAIT and iNKT could partly confound the zero-insertion analyses.

Germline CDR1 reads DFQATT; CDR2 reads SNEGSKA (reference sequence). The CDR3 runs to 16 residues. The V end was cut by 3 bases, the J end by 0 bases, with 16 bases between. TCRdb re-called the 5' RACE reads through MiXCR, storing one row per CDR3 protein. This sample has a few hundred thousand distinct CDR3 sequences, with approximately 17% found just once. In regard to this clonotype: The antigen is unknown.

The source of this sequence is a man over 45 in good health. Specimen: naive T cells sorted from blood. The chain joins TRBV20-1 to TRBJ2-3; D remains ambiguous. CDR3 residues: CSARGQERFSTDTQYF. The CDR3, as DNA: TGCAGTGCTAGGGGCCAAGAAAGGTTTAGCACAGATACGCAGTATTTT.